This T cell receptor (beta chain) derives from a study of memory CD8 T cells in hepatitis C reinfection. Overall study: Samples before reinfection came 55 to 20 weeks prior to detection.

The CDR3 covers 17 residues. The germline V gene encodes CDR1 MNHNS and CDR2 SASEGT. After removal of 3 bases from V and 7 bases from J, the junction contained 14 bases not matched to a gene. Sequencing was performed with immunoSEQ multiplex PCR; in TCRdb, only in-frame clones are kept and a portion is missing. The data show approximately 52,000 clones, roughly 89% seen once. Time point described: pre-reinfection, 55 to 20 weeks before reinfection detection. The sorted cells went straight to TCR sequencing with no prior in vitro expansion. Total naive CD8 T cells were sorted as viable CD3+ CD8+ CD45RO- cells from two donors.

Specimen: naive CD8+ T cells sorted from blood. The genes are TRBV6-1 and TRBJ2-2; TRBD1 aligns across 7 bases. This TCR came from a man aged 18 to 29 with hepatitis C virus infection. The CDR3 sequence is CASSDYAGTERNGELFF. The CDR3 region has the DNA TGTGCCAGCAGTGACTACGCCGGGACAGAGAGGAACGGGGAGCTGTTTTTT.